These 5 T cell receptor beta chains originate from one sample sequenced in a study of cytomegalovirus exposure and HLA in healthy donors. With 60 Vbeta and 13 Jbeta primers, the PCR was carried out. Generated by immunoSEQ multiplex PCR, the TCRdb table keeps only in-frame clones and is missing some. The sample contains around 130,000 clones, approximately 70% of which appear only once. Sequencing input: PBMCs. All receptors come from a woman under 40 in good health and CMV-seronegative.

This rearrangement joins TRBV28 to TRBJ2-7, with TRBD1 matching over 8 bases. The CDR3 consists of 14 residues. Germline lookup yields CDR1 MDHEN and CDR2 SYDVKM. V lost 4 bases and J lost 4; bases outside the gene matches: 6. In nucleotides, the CDR3 is TGTGCCAGCAGTTCTCCAGGGGGCGAATACGAGCAGTACTTC. Amino acid sequence: CASSSPGGEYEQYF.

This clone was detected a few times. V is TRBV9 and J is TRBJ2-3; the D gene is possibly TRBD2 (5 bases). V was cut by 4 bases and J by 2 bases, with 14 bases left in between. From germline, CDR1 is SGDLS and CDR2 YYNGEE. This CDR3 contains 15 residues. The CDR3 spells CASSISGIYTDTQYF. CDR3 sequence (DNA): TGTGCCAGCAGCATCTCCGGGATCTACACAGATACGCAGTATTTT.

The rearrangement joins TRBV28 to TRBJ1-1; D is unclear. The CDR3 covers 16 residues. Trimming shortened V by 2 bases and J by 1 base, and 14 bases separated the two germline ends. CDR1 is MDHEN and CDR2 is SYDVKM in the germline V gene. The CDR3 DNA is TGTGCCAGCAGTTTACGGTTGGAGGGTACGAACACTGAAGCTTTCTTT. It specifies CASSLRLEGTNTEAFF.

The chain employs TRBV7-9 and TRBJ1-1; possibly TRBD1 for D (5 bases). The germline V gene has CDR1 SEHNR and CDR2 FQNEAQ (reference sequence). Trimming removed 5 bases at V and 5 bases at J, with 18 bases between. The CDR3 loop spans 15 amino acids. CDR3 nucleotides: TGTGCCAGCAGCCCGTTTAACCCCGGGGGGACTGAAGCTTTCTTT. Encoded protein: CASSPFNPGGTEAFF.

This sequence joins TRBV5-1 and TRBJ1-4, with D hard to call. This CDR3 comprises 14 residues. CDR1 and CDR2 (germline): SGHRS, YFSETQ. The germline V and J ends were trimmed by 0 bases and 12 bases, with 15 bases remaining between them. The CDR3 bases are TGCGCCAGCAGCTTGGGGCAGGAGGGCTTTCAACTGTTTTTT. Translation: CASSLGQEGFQLFF.